This T cell receptor beta chain was found in a study of blood T cell repertoires in COVID-19. Study-wide context: Donors in the United States, Italy and Spain gave samples during acute or convalescent COVID-19. Sources were T cells, B-cell-depleted T cells, or PBMCs; the material itself was cDNA or gDNA.

As processed by the authors: Estimated nucleated cell counts came from reference gene primer amplification. Method: immunoSEQ multiplex PCR; TCRdb's copy keeps in-frame clones and lacks some. That table gives V, J and clone size, and the DNA gave D and trimming. The sample consists of about 210,000 clones, 83% of them appearing once. Trimming removed 2 bases from V and 3 bases from J; junction bases left unmatched: 2. The CDR3 has 16 amino acids. Germline CDR1 and CDR2: SGHAT and FQNNGV. The chain is built from TRBV11-2 and TRBJ2-1; 12 nucleotides line up with TRBD2. The material sequenced was peripheral blood. The origin of this receptor is a woman in her thirties or forties with active or convalescent COVID-19. The CDR3 nucleotides are TGTGCCAGCAGCTTAAGGACTAGCGGGGACTACAATGAGCAGTTCTTC. It codes for CASSLRTSGDYNEQFF.